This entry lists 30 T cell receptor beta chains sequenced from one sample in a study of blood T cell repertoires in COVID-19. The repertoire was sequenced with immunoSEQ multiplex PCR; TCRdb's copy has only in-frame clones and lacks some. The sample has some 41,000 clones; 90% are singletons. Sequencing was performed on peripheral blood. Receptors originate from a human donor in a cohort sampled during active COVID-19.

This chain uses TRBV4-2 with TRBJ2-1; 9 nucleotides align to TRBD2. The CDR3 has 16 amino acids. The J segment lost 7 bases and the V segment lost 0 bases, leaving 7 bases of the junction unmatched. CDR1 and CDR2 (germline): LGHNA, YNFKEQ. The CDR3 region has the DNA TGTGCCAGCAGCCAAGAGCTCCTGACTAGCGGAAATGAGCAGTTCTTC. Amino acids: CASSQELLTSGNEQFF.

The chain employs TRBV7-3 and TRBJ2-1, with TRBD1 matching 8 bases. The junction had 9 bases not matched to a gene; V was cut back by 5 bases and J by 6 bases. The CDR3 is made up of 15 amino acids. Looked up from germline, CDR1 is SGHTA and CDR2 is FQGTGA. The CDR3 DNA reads TGTGCCAGCAGCCACGGACAGGGATCTTCCAATGAGCAGTTCTTC. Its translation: CASSHGQGSSNEQFF.

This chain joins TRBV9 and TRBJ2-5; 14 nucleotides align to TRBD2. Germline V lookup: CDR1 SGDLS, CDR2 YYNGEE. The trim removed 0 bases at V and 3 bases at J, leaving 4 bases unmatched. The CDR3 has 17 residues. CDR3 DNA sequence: TGTGCCAGCAGCGTAGCCGGGACTAGCGGGGGAGAAGAGACCCAGTACTTC. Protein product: CASSVAGTSGGEETQYF.

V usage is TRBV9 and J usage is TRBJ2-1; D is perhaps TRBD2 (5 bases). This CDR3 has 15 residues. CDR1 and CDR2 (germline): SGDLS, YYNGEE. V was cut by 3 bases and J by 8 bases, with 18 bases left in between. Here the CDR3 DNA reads TGTGCCAGCAGCGCCCTTAACCCGATTAGCGATGAGCAGTTCTTC. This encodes CASSALNPISDEQFF.

CDR3 in DNA: TGTGCCAGCAGCGTAGCTAGGCGGGGGTCCTACAATGAGCAGTTCTTC. It translates to CASSVARRGSYNEQFF. J is TRBJ2-1 and V is TRBV9, with 7 bases that match TRBD2. This CDR3 has 16 residues. Germline assignment: CDR1 SGDLS and CDR2 YYNGEE. Trimming cost V 0 bases and J 1 base; bases outside gene matches: 4.

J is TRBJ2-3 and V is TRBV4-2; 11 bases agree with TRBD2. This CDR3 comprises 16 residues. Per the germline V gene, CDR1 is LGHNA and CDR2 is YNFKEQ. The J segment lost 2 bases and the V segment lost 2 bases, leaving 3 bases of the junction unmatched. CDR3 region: CASSQTSGGHTDTQYF. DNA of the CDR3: TGTGCCAGCAGCCAAACTAGCGGGGGACACACAGATACGCAGTATTTT.

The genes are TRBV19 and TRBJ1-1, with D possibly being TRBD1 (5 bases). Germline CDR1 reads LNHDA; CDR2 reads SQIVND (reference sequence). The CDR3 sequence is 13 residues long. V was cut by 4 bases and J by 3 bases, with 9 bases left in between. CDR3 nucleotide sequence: TGTGCCAGTAGTACCTCAGGGTACACTGAAGCTTTCTTT. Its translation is CASSTSGYTEAFF.

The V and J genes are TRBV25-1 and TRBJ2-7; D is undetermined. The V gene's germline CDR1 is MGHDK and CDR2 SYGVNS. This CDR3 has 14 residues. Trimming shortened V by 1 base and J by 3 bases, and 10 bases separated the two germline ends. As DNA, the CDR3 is TGTGCCAGCAGTGAATTATCGGGTAACTACGAGCAGTACTTC. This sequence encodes CASSELSGNYEQYF.

Here the CDR3 reads CASSTWQKYNEQFF. The CDR3 region has the DNA TGTGCCAGCAGTACATGGCAAAAATACAATGAGCAGTTCTTC. The rearrangement links TRBV6-2 or TRBV6-3 to TRBJ2-1; D is unclear. Trimming removed 5 bases from V and 4 bases from J, with 12 bases in between. This CDR3 spans 14 amino acids. The V gene's germline CDR1 is MNHEY and CDR2 SVGEGT.

CDR3: CASSLGLAGRDEQYF. The CDR3 DNA sequence: TGTGCCAGCAGCTTAGGGCTAGCGGGAAGGGACGAGCAGTACTTC. The chain employs TRBV7-2 and TRBJ2-7, with 9 bases fitting TRBD2. Trimming at V came to 1 base and at J to 5 bases, leaving 6 bases not matched to a gene. The CDR3 sequence is 15 residues long. The germline CDR1 and CDR2 sequences are SGHTA and FQGNSA.

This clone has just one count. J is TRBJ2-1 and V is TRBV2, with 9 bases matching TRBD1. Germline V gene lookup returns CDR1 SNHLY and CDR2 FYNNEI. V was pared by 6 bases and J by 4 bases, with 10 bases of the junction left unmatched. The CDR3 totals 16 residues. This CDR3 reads CASSKPRGQGYNEQFF. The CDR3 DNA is TGTGCCAGCAGCAAGCCCCGGGGACAGGGATACAATGAGCAGTTCTTC.

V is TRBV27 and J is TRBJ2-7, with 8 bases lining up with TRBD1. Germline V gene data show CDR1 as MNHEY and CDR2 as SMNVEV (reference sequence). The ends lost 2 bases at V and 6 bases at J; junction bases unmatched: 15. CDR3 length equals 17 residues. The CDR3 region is CASSLGVGDRLIGEQYF. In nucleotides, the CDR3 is TGTGCCAGCAGTTTAGGGGTAGGGGACAGGTTAATCGGCGAGCAGTACTTC.

The CDR3 DNA is TGCGCCAGCAGCCAAGGTGTCCCAGGTGGATATGAGCAGTTCTTC. It yields the protein CASSQGVPGGYEQFF. The chain combines TRBV4-1 with TRBJ2-1; D gene unclear. Trimming shortened V by 1 base and J by 8 bases, and 15 bases separated the two germline ends. The germline V gene has CDR1 MGHRA and CDR2 YSYEKL. The CDR3 consists of 15 residues.

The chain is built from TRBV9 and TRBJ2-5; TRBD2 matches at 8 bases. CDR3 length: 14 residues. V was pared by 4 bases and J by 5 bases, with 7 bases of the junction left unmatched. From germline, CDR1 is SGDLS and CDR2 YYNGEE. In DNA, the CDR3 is TGTGCCAGCAGCAGGACTAGCCGCCAGGAGACCCAGTACTTC. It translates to CASSRTSRQETQYF.

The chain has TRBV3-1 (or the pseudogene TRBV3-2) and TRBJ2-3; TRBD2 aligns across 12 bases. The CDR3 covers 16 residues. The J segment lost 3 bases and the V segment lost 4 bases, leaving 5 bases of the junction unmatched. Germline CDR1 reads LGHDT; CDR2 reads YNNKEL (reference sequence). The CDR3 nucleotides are TGTGCCAGCAGCCCCGGACTAGCGGGAAAGACAGATACGCAGTATTTT. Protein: CASSPGLAGKTDTQYF.

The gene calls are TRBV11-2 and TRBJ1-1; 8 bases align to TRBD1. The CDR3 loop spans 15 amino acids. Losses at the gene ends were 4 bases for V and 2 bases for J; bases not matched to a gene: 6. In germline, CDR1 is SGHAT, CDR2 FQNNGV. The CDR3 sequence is CASSSLDRVNTEAFF. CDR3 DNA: TGTGCCAGCAGCTCGTTGGACAGGGTTAACACTGAAGCTTTCTTT. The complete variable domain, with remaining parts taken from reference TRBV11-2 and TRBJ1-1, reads EAGVAQSPRYKIIEKRQSVAFWCNPISGHATLYWYQQILGQGPKLLIQFQNNGVVDDSQLPKDRFSAERLKGVDSTLKIQPAKLEDSAVYLCASSSLDRVNTEAFFGQGTRLTVV.

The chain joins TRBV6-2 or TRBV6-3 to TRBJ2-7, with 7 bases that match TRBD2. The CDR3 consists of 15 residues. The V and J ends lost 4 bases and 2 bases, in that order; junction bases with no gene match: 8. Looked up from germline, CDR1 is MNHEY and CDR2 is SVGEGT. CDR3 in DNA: TGTGCCAGCAGTTGGTTTCCTAGCGGAGCCTACGAGCAGTACTTC. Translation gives CASSWFPSGAYEQYF.

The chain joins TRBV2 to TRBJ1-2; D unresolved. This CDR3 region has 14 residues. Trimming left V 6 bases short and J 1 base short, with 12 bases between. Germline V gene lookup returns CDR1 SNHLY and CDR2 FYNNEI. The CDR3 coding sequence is TGTGCCAGCAGGGGAGGGAGCTTTAACTATGGCTACACCTTC. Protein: CASRGGSFNYGYTF.

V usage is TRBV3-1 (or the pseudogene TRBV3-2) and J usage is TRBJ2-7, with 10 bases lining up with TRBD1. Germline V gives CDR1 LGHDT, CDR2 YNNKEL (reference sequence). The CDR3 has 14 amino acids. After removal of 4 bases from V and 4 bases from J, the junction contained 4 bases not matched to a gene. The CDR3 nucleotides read TGTGCCAGCAGCCCCGGGACAGGGGATTACGAGCAGTACTTC. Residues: CASSPGTGDYEQYF.

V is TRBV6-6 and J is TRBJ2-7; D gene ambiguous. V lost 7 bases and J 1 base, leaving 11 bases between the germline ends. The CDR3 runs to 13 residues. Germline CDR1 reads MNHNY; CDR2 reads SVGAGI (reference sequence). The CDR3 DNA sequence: TGTGCCAGCACAAGGAGTGGATCCTACGAGCAGTACTTC. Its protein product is CASTRSGSYEQYF.

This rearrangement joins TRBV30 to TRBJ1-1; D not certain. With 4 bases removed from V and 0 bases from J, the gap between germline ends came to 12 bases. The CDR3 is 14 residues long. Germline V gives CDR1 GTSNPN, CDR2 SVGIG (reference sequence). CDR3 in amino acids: CAWTLRYMNTEAFF. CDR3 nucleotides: TGTGCCTGGACTCTACGTTATATGAACACTGAAGCTTTCTTT.

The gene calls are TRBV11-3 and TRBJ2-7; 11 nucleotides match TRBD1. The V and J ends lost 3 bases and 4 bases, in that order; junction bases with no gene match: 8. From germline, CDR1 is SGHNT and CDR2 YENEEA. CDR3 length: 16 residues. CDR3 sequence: CASSFASGTGGYEQYF. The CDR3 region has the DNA TGTGCCAGCAGCTTCGCGTCCGGGACAGGGGGTTACGAGCAGTACTTC.

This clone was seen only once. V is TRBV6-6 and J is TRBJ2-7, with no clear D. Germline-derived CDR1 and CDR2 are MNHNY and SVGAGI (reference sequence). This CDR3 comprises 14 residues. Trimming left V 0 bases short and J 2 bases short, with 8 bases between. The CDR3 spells CASSYSGRTYEQYF. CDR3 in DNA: TGTGCCAGCAGTTACTCCGGCAGGACCTACGAGCAGTACTTC.

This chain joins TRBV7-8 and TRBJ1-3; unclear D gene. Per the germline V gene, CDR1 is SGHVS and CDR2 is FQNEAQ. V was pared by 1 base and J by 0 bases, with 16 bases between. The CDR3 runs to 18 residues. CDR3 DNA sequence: TGTGCCAGCAGCTTAGAGGAGATATTTCTCAGCTCTGGAAACACCATATATTTT. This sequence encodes CASSLEEIFLSSGNTIYF.

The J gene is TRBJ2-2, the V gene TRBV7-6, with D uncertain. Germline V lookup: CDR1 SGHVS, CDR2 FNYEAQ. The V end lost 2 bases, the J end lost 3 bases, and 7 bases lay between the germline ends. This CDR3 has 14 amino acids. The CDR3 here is CASSLQEYTGELFF. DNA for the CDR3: TGTGCCAGCAGCTTACAGGAATACACCGGGGAGCTGTTTTTT. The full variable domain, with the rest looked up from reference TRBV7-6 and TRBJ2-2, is GAGVSQSPRYKVTKRGQDVALRCDPISGHVSLYWYRQALGQGPEFLTYFNYEAQQDKSGLPNDRFSAERPEGSISTLTIQRTEQRDSAMYRCASSLQEYTGELFFGEGSRLTVL.

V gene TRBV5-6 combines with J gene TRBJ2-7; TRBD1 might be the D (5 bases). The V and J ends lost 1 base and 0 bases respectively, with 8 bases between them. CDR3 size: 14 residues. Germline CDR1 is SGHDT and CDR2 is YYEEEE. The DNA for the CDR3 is TGTGCCAGCAGCTTGTTTGGGGCCTCCTACGAGCAGTACTTC. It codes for CASSLFGASYEQYF.

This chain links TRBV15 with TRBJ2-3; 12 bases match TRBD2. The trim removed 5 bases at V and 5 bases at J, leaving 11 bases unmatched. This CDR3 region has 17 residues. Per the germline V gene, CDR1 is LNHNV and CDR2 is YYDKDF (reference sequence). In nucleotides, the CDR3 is TGTGCCACCAGCGAGAAGCTAACTAGCGGGGGGAAAGATACGCAGTATTTT. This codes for CATSEKLTSGGKDTQYF.

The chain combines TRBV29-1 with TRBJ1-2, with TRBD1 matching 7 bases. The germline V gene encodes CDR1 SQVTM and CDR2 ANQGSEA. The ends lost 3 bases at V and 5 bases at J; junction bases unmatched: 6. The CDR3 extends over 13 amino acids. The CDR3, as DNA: TGCAGCGTTGAGGGGGGACAGACTTATGGCTACACCTTC. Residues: CSVEGGQTYGYTF.

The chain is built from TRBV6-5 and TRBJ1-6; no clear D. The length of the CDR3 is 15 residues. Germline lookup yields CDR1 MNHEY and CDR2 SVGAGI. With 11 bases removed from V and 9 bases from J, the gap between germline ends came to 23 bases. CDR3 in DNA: TGTGCCTCCTCCGATGGGCCCGATCGCGCTTCACCCCTCCACTTT. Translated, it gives CASSDGPDRASPLHF.

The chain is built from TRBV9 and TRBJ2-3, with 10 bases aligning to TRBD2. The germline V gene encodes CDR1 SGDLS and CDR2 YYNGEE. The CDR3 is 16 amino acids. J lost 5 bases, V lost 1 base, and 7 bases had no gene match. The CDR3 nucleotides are TGTGCCAGCAGCGTAAGACTAGCGGGTCCTCTAGATACGCAGTATTTT. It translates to CASSVRLAGPLDTQYF. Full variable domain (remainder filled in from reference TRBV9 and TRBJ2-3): DSGVTQTPKHLITATGQRVTLRCSPRSGDLSVYWYQQSLDQGLQFLIQYYNGEERAKGNILERFSAQQFPDLHSELNLSSLELGDSALYFCASSVRLAGPLDTQYFGPGTRLTVL.